One and the same sample provided the 23 T cell receptor beta chains below, sequenced in a study of blood T cell repertoires in COVID-19. Here immunoSEQ multiplex PCR was the method, and the copy in TCRdb shows in-frame clones only, minus some. The table has some 200,000 clones, 80% seen once. Sequencing used peripheral blood. The receptors come from a woman aged 65 to 85 with acute or convalescent COVID-19.

V usage is TRBV9 and J usage is TRBJ1-5; D is uncertain. Germline CDR1 is SGDLS and CDR2 is YYNGEE. Trimming removed 2 bases from V and 4 bases from J, with 13 bases in between. The CDR3 consists of 15 residues. The chain's CDR3 is CASSVDVGENQPQHF. In DNA form, the CDR3 reads TGTGCCAGCAGCGTCGATGTCGGAGAGAATCAGCCCCAGCATTTT.

The J gene is TRBJ1-3, the V gene TRBV3-1 (or the pseudogene TRBV3-2); D might be TRBD1 (5 bases). V was clipped by 4 bases and J by 2 bases, with 21 bases between them. This CDR3 is built from 18 residues. Germline V CDR1 and CDR2: LGHDT, YNNKEL (reference sequence). CDR3 protein: CASSLTRIGQGPGNTIYF. DNA of the CDR3: TGTGCCAGCAGCCTCACCCGGATAGGGCAGGGCCCTGGAAACACCATATATTTT.

This chain links TRBV11-2 with TRBJ2-3; 12 bases align to TRBD2. The CDR3 spans 16 residues. Losses at the gene ends were 6 bases for V and 6 bases for J; bases not matched to a gene: 10. Germline V gene lookup returns CDR1 SGHAT and CDR2 FQNNGV. This CDR3 is CASRAASGGAWDTQYF. CDR3 coding DNA: TGTGCCAGCAGGGCCGCTAGCGGGGGGGCCTGGGATACGCAGTATTTT.

This clone was counted a few times. Other nucleotide sequences from this sample produce the same CDR3. The V gene is TRBV9, the J gene TRBJ1-2; TRBD1 aligns across 7 bases. The CDR3 loop spans 15 amino acids. V shed 0 bases, J shed 5 bases, and the junction held 7 bases outside the gene matches. CDR1 and CDR2 (germline): SGDLS, YYNGEE. The DNA of the CDR3 is TGTGCCAGCAGCGTAGAGGGCAGGGGGTCTTATGGCTACACCTTC. Translated: CASSVEGRGSYGYTF.

This chain connects TRBV6-2 or TRBV6-3 to TRBJ2-2, with D perhaps matching TRBD1 (5 bases). The germline V gene has CDR1 MNHEY and CDR2 SVGEGT. The CDR3 is 17 amino acids. The V end lost 5 bases, the J end lost 0 bases, and 16 bases lay between the germline ends. The CDR3 loop is CASSGGQLTSNTGELFF. CDR3 nucleotides: TGTGCCAGCAGTGGTGGACAACTGACTTCGAACACCGGGGAGCTGTTTTTT.

The chain uses TRBV10-3 and TRBJ2-1; TRBD1 might be the D (5 bases). The CDR3 spans 13 residues. The germline V gene has CDR1 ENHRY and CDR2 SYGVKD. Trimming cost V 2 bases and J 4 bases, with 6 bases left between them. The CDR3 DNA reads as TGTGCCATCAGTGAGCCAGGGTACAATGAGCAGTTCTTC. The encoded protein is CAISEPGYNEQFF.

V is TRBV5-1 and J is TRBJ2-1, with 10 bases that match TRBD2. With 4 bases clipped from V and 7 bases from J, the junction kept 11 bases outside the gene matches. Germline assignment: CDR1 SGHRS and CDR2 YFSETQ. The CDR3 is made up of 16 amino acids. CDR3 residues: CASSTQPGLASNEQFF. As DNA, the CDR3 is TGCGCCAGCAGCACTCAGCCGGGACTAGCGTCTAATGAGCAGTTCTTC.

The V gene is TRBV19, the J gene TRBJ1-5; 7 bases align to TRBD1. The junction had 14 bases not matched to a gene; V was cut back by 9 bases and J by 0 bases. The CDR3 loop spans 17 amino acids. Per the germline V gene, CDR1 is LNHDA and CDR2 is SQIVND (reference sequence). The CDR3 here is CASNRDSQLYSNQPQHF. CDR3 DNA: TGTGCCAGCAACCGGGACAGCCAACTTTATAGCAATCAGCCCCAGCATTTT.

This chain links TRBV20-1 with TRBJ2-2, with TRBD2 matching over 10 bases. The CDR3 is made up of 17 amino acids. CDR1 is DFQATT, CDR2 SNEGSKA, per germline (reference sequence). Trimming cost V 3 bases and J 7 bases; bases outside gene matches: 14. CDR3 residues: CSASGAQSGGAIGELFF. CDR3 DNA sequence: TGCAGTGCTAGTGGCGCCCAAAGCGGGGGGGCCATCGGGGAGCTGTTTTTT.

The V call is TRBV10-2, the J call TRBJ2-3; TRBD2 aligns across 16 bases. This CDR3 is built from 17 residues. Germline-derived CDR1 and CDR2 are WSHSY and SAAADI. V lost 3 bases, J lost 2 bases, and 2 bases stayed unmatched. The CDR3: CASSEGTSGGATDTQYF. The CDR3 DNA reads TGCGCCAGCAGTGAAGGGACTAGCGGGGGGGCCACAGATACGCAGTATTTT.

This clone was counted a single time. V usage is TRBV10-1 and J usage is TRBJ2-5; 7 nucleotides match TRBD2. This CDR3 has 15 amino acids. CDR1 and CDR2 from the germline V gene are WNHNN and SYGVQD (reference sequence). V dropped 0 bases and J dropped 4; count of bases not matched to a gene: 5. The DNA for the CDR3 is TGCGCCAGCAGTGAGTCACTAGCGTGGGGAGAGACCCAGTACTTC. Translated: CASSESLAWGETQYF.

The chain links TRBV4-1 to TRBJ2-3; 9 nucleotides agree with TRBD2. V was pared by 4 bases and J by 6 bases, with 11 bases of the junction left unmatched. CDR3 size: 16 residues. Germline loops: CDR1 MGHRA, CDR2 YSYEKL. CDR3 sequence: CASSRSAGGRGDTQYF. DNA of the CDR3: TGCGCCAGCAGCCGCTCGGCGGGGGGGAGAGGCGATACGCAGTATTTT.

On this clone itself: Other DNA variants within this sample encode the same CDR3. The chain recombines TRBV19 with TRBJ2-6, with D tentatively TRBD1 (6 bases). Germline CDR1 LNHDA, CDR2 SQIVND (reference sequence). The CDR3 consists of 15 residues. Trimming shortened V by 5 bases and J by 2 bases, and 10 bases separated the two germline ends. CDR3 nucleotide sequence: TGTGCCAGTAGTTTACAGGGTGCTGGGGCCAACGTCCTGACTTTC. Protein product: CASSLQGAGANVLTF.

V gene TRBV10-3 combines with J gene TRBJ2-7, with 9 bases aligning to TRBD2. There are 15 residues in the CDR3. V lost 10 bases to trimming and J lost 1 base; unmatched junction nucleotides: 11. Germline V CDR1 and CDR2: ENHRY, SYGVKD. The CDR3 reads CATLPLAGMSYEQYF. The CDR3, as DNA: TGTGCCACCTTACCCCTAGCGGGGATGTCCTACGAGCAGTACTTC.

The V gene is TRBV6-5, the J gene TRBJ1-2; TRBD1 aligns across 7 bases. The trim removed 5 bases at V and 8 bases at J, leaving 14 bases unmatched. The length of the CDR3 is 15 residues. CDR1 is MNHEY, CDR2 SVGAGI, per germline. The chain's CDR3 is CASSRQGQGERGYTF. CDR3 DNA: TGTGCCAGCAGTCGTCAGGGTCAGGGGGAGAGAGGCTACACCTTC.

This clone was observed once. The rearrangement uses TRBV24-1 and TRBJ2-2; 11 nucleotides line up with TRBD2. After removal of 5 bases from V and 5 bases from J, the junction contained 6 bases not matched to a gene. From germline, CDR1 is KGHDR and CDR2 SFDVKD. CDR3 length: 16 residues. The CDR3 loop is CATSVKTSGVTGELFF. As DNA, the CDR3 is TGTGCCACCAGTGTTAAGACTAGCGGGGTTACCGGGGAGCTGTTTTTT.

This clone was seen only a few times. The chain uses TRBV6-5 and TRBJ1-1; 7 nucleotides agree with TRBD1. The CDR3 sequence is 13 residues long. Germline CDR1 reads MNHEY; CDR2 reads SVGAGI. V shed 8 bases and J 3 bases; nucleotides not matched to a gene: 6. CDR3 loop: CASLRQGYTEAFF. The DNA of the CDR3 is TGTGCCAGCCTTCGACAGGGATACACTGAAGCTTTCTTT.

The gene calls are TRBV7-2 and TRBJ2-3; TRBD2 matches at 15 bases. The CDR3 has 19 amino acids. Germline lookup yields CDR1 SGHTA and CDR2 FQGNSA. The V and J ends lost 8 bases and 3 bases, in that order; junction bases with no gene match: 15. The CDR3 sequence: CASPAGRGLAGGITDTQYF. CDR3 DNA: TGTGCCAGCCCCGCGGGAAGGGGACTAGCGGGGGGTATAACAGATACGCAGTATTTT.

This chain uses TRBV5-5 with TRBJ2-1; 9 bases align to TRBD2. V shed 0 bases, J shed 6 bases, and the junction held 7 bases outside the gene matches. The CDR3 sequence is 16 residues long. CDR1 is SGHKS, CDR2 YYEKEE, per germline (reference sequence). The CDR3 coding sequence is TGTGCCAGCAGCTTGGAGGCTGTAGCGGGGGTCAATGAGCAGTTCTTC. Translated, it gives CASSLEAVAGVNEQFF.

This clone was found a few times. This chain links TRBV5-5 with TRBJ1-4; D uncertain. Per the germline V gene, CDR1 is SGHKS and CDR2 is YYEKEE (reference sequence). The germline V and J ends were trimmed by 0 bases and 8 bases, with 14 bases remaining between them. The CDR3 is 15 amino acids. The CDR3 bases are TGTGCCAGCAGCTTGGTGGAGTTCCTTGGGGAAAAACTGTTTTTT. This gives the protein CASSLVEFLGEKLFF.

The chain combines TRBV14 with TRBJ2-1; 9 bases line up with TRBD2. V was pared by 3 bases and J by 8 bases, with 5 bases of the junction left unmatched. The CDR3 is 14 amino acids. Germline V gives CDR1 SGHDN, CDR2 FVKESK. CDR3 nucleotide sequence: TGTGCCAGCAGCCAGAGCGGGGGGAGGTATGAGCAGTTCTTC. It yields the protein CASSQSGGRYEQFF.

The rearrangement links TRBV7-2 to TRBJ2-2; D unresolved. Germline loops: CDR1 SGHTA, CDR2 FQGNSA. Trimming left V 1 base short and J 3 bases short, with 6 bases between. The CDR3 sequence is 14 residues long. The CDR3 DNA follows: TGTGCCAGCAGCTTAGGTCTTTACACCGGGGAGCTGTTTTTT. It is translated as CASSLGLYTGELFF. Full variable domain (outside the CDR3, taken from reference TRBV7-2 and TRBJ2-2): GAGVSQSPSNKVTEKGKDVELRCDPISGHTALYWYRQSLGQGLEFLIYFQGNSAPDKSGLPSDRFSAERTGGSVSTLTIQRTQQEDSAVYLCASSLGLYTGELFFGEGSRLTVL.

The gene calls are TRBV5-1 and TRBJ1-3; D possibly corresponds to TRBD1 (6 bases). The CDR3 contains 16 residues. CDR1 SGHRS and CDR2 YFSETQ come from the germline V gene. V was clipped by 0 bases and J by 1 base, with 11 bases between them. The chain's CDR3 is CASSLGDKISGNTIYF. In DNA, the CDR3 is TGCGCCAGCAGCTTGGGGGACAAGATTTCTGGAAACACCATATATTTT. The full variable domain, completed using reference TRBV5-1 and TRBJ1-3, is KAGVTQTPRYLIKTRGQQVTLSCSPISGHRSVSWYQQTPGQGLQFLFEYFSETQRNKGNFPGRFSGRQFSNSRSEMNVSTLELGDSALYLCASSLGDKISGNTIYFGEGSWLTVV.